The 5 T cell receptor delta chains below all came from one sample that was sequenced in a study of γδ T cells in repeated Plasmodium falciparum infection. TCRdb reprocessed the multiplex PCR reads using CATT. Of about 89,000 delta-chain clones listed, almost 1.5% are singletons. Bulk repertoires came from Vgamma9/Vdelta2+ or Vdelta2-negative gammadelta T cells flow-sorted from PBMC. The sample consisted of gamma-delta T cells from blood. These receptors were collected from a pool of human donors (malaria-infected and uninfected, not separated).

A few counts support this clone. This DNA's translation and the protein TCRdb lists, from a much larger clone, do not match at residue 12, likely due to a read error; the protein shown is translated from the DNA. The chain joins TRDV1 to TRDJ1, with 7 bases that match TRDD3. This CDR3 contains 18 residues. The V segment lost 2 bases and the J segment 7 bases; nucleotides outside the gene matches: 19. Germline assignment: CDR1 TSWWSYY and CDR2 QGS. The CDR3 loop is CALGETQELLGYTLKLIF. CDR3 nucleotides: TGTGCTCTTGGGGAAACGCAGGAACTACTGGGGTATACCCTTAAACTCATCTTT.

Comments on this clone: TCRdb's listed protein matches a much larger clone and diverges from this DNA's translation at residue 5, likely through a read error; the protein shown comes from the DNA. The chain combines TRDV1 with TRDJ1; 11 nucleotides agree with TRDD3. The CDR3 has 19 amino acids. The V gene end was trimmed by 7 bases and the J gene end by 3 bases; junction bases not matched to a gene: 19. Germline CDR1 reads TSWWSYY; CDR2 reads QGS. CDR3 loop: CALVDRVPVWGIPADKLIF. Here the CDR3 DNA reads TGTGCTCTTGTGGATAGGGTTCCGGTCTGGGGGATACCGGCCGATAAACTCATCTTT.

This clone appeared a few times. TCRdb pairs this DNA with a much larger clone's protein that differs at residue 9, likely a read error; the protein shown was translated from the DNA. V usage is TRDV1 and J usage is TRDJ1; D gene unclear. The J gene, absent from TCRdb, was called here by matching the DNA to germline. The CDR3 is 16 amino acids. Trimming removed 1 base from V and 2 bases from J, with 14 bases in between. Germline CDR1 TSWWSYY, CDR2 QGS. DNA of the CDR3: TGTGCTCTTGGGGAACATGAGGGAACAGGGACCGATAAACTCATCTTT. Encoded protein: CALGEHEGTGTDKLIF.

In the case of this clone: A far larger clone is one nucleotide away, so this likely arose from a read error. The sample has other DNA sequences that encode this CDR3 too. No J gene call was made, and the V gene is TRDV1; the DNA was not used to check the table's D call, TRDD3. Germline V gene data show CDR1 as TSWWSYY and CDR2 as QGS. CDR3 length: 19 amino acids. The CDR3 loop is CALGVSCGDPTCGTDKLIF. The CDR3, as DNA: TGTGCTCTTGGGGTTTCCTGTGGGGATCCTACCTGTGGGACCGATAAACTCATCTTC.

Details on this clone: The protein TCRdb lists belongs to a much larger clone and differs from this DNA's translation at residue 16, which points to a read error; the protein shown is made from the DNA. The rearrangement uses TRDV2 and TRDJ3, with 12 positions matching TRDD3. The J gene was missing in TCRdb and was found by matching the end of the DNA to germline. The CDR3 loop spans 21 amino acids. Germline CDR1 and CDR2: GEAIGNYY and EKD. CDR3 loop: CACDTGGTGGYRPWDIRQMFF. Here the CDR3 DNA reads TGTGCCTGTGACACCGGTGGCACTGGGGGATACAGGCCCTGGGACATCCGACAGATGTTTTTC.